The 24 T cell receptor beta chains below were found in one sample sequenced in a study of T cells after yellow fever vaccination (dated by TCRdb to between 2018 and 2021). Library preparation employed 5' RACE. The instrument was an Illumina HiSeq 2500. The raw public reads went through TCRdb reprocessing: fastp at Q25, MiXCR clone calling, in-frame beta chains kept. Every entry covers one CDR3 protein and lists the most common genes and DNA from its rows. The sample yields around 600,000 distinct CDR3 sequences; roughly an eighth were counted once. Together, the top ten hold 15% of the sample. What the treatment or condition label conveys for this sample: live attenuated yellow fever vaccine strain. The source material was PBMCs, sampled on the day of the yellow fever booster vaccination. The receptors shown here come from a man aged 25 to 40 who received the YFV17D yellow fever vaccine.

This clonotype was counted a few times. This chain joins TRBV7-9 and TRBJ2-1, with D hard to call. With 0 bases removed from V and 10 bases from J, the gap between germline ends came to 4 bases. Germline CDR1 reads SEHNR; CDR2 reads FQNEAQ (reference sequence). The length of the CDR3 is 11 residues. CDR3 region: CASSLAKEQFF. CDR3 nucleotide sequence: TGTGCCAGCAGCTTAGCTAAGGAGCAGTTCTTC.

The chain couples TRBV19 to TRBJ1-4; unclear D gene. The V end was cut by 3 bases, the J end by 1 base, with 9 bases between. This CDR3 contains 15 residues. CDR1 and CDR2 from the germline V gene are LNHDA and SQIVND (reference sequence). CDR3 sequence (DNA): TGTGCCAGTAGTATCGATTGGGTAACTAATGAAAAACTGTTTTTT. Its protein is CASSIDWVTNEKLFF.

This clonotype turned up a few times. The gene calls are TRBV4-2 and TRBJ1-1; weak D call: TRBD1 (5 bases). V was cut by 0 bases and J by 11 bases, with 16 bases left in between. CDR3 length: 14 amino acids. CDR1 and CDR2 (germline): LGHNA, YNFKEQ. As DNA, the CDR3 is TGTGCCAGCAGCCAAGATTTCCGGGGGACGGGGGCTTTCTTT. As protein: CASSQDFRGTGAFF.

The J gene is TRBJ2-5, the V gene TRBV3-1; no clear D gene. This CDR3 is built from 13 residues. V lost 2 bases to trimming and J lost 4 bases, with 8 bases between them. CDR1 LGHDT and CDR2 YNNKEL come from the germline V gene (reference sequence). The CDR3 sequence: CASSQQVPETQYF. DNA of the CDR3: TGTGCCAGCAGCCAACAGGTCCCAGAGACCCAGTACTTC.

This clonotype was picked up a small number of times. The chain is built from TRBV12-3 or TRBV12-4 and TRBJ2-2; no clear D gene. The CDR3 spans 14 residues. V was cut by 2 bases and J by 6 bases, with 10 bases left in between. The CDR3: CASSLLLNAGELFF. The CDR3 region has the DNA TGTGCCAGCAGTTTACTTTTAAACGCCGGGGAGCTGTTTTTT.

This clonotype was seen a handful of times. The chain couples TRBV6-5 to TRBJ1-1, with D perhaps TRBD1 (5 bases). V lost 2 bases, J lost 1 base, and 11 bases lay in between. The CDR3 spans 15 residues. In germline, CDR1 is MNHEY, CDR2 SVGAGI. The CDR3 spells CASSYEGHQNTEAFF. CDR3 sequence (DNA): TGTGCCAGCAGTTACGAAGGACACCAGAACACTGAAGCTTTCTTT.

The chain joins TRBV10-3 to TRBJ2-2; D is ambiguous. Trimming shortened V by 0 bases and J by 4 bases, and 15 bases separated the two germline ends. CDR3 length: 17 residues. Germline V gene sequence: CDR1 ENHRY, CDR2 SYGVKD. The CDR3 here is CAISESVPGALTGELFF. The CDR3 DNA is TGTGCCATCAGTGAGTCTGTGCCAGGAGCCCTCACCGGGGAGCTGTTTTTT.

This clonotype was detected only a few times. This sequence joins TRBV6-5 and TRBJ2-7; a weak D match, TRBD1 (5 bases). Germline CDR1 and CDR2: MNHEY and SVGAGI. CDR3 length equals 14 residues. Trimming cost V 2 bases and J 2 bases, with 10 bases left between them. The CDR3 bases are TGTGCCAGCAGTTACGGGGCAGGTGCCTACGAGCAGTACTTC. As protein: CASSYGAGAYEQYF.

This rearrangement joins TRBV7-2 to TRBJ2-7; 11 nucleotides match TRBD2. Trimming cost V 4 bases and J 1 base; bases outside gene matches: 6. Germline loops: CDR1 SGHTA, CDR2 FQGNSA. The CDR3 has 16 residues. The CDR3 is CASSSHGTSGSYEQYF. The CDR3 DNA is TGTGCCAGCAGCTCCCATGGGACTAGCGGATCCTACGAGCAGTACTTC.

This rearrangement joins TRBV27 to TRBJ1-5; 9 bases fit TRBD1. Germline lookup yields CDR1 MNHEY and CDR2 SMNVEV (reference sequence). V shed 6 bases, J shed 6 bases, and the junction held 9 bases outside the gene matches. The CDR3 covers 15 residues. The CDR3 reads CASRPDRGFSQPQHF. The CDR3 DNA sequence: TGTGCCAGCAGACCGGACAGGGGTTTTTCTCAGCCCCAGCATTTT.

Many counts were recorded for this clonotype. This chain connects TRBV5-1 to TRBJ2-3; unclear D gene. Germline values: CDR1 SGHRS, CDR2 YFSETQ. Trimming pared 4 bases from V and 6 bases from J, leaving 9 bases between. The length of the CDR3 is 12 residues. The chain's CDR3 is CASSRTRDTQYF. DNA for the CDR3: TGCGCCAGCAGCAGAACCAGGGATACGCAGTATTTT.

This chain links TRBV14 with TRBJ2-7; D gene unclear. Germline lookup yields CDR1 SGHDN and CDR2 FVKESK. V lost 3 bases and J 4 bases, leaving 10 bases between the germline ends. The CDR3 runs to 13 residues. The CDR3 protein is CASSHQLIYEQYF. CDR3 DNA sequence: TGTGCCAGCAGCCACCAACTTATTTACGAGCAGTACTTC.

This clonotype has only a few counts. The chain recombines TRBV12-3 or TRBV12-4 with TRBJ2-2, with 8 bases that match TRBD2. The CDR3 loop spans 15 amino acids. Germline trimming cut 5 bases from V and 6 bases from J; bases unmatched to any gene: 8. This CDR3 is CASSRSGSNPGELFF. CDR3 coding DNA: TGTGCCAGCAGTCGAAGCGGGAGTAACCCCGGGGAGCTGTTTTTT.

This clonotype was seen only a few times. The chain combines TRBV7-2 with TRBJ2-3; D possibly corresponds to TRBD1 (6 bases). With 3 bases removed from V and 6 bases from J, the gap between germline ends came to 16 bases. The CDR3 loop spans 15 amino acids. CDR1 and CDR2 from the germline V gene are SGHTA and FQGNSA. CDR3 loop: CASSFRGRTGDTQYF. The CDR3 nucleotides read TGTGCCAGCAGCTTCAGGGGCCGCACGGGGGATACGCAGTATTTT.

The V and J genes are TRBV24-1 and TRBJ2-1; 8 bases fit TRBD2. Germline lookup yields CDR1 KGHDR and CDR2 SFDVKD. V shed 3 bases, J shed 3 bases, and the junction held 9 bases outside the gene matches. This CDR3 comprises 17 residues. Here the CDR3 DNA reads TGTGCCACCAGTGATCTTACCCCTAGCGGGCACTACAATGAGCAGTTCTTC. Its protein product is CATSDLTPSGHYNEQFF.

This chain's CDR3 is CASSLWQGVRNTIYF. The CDR3 bases are TGTGCCAGCAGCTTATGGCAGGGTGTAAGAAACACCATATATTTT. The chain is built from TRBV11-2 and TRBJ1-3, with D tentatively TRBD1 (5 bases). CDR3 size: 15 residues. V was shortened by 2 bases and J by 5 bases, with 13 bases between the two germline ends. Germline V gene lookup returns CDR1 SGHAT and CDR2 FQNNGV.

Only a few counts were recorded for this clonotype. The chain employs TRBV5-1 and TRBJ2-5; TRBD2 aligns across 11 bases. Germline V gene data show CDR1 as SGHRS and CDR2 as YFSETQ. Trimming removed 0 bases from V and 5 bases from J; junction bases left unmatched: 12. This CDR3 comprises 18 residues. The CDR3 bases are TGCGCCAGCAGCTTGGCCAGTTTAGCGGGAGGGCCCTACGAGACCCAGTACTTC. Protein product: CASSLASLAGGPYETQYF.

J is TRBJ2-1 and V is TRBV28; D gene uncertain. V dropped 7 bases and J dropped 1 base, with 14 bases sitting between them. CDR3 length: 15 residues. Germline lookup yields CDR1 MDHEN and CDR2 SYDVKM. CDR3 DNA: TGTGCCAGCACCCAAGGTACGGCATCCTACAATGAGCAGTTCTTC. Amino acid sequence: CASTQGTASYNEQFF.

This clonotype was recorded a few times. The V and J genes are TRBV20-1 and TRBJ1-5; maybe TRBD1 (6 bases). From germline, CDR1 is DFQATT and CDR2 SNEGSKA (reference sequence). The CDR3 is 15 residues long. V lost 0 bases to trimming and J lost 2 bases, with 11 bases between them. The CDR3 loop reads CSARENRAGNQPQHF. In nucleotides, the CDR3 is TGCAGTGCTAGAGAAAACAGGGCGGGCAATCAGCCCCAGCATTTT.

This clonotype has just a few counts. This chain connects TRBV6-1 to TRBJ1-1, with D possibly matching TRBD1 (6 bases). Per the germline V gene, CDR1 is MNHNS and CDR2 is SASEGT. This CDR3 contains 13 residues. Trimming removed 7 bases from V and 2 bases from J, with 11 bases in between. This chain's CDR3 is CASKRDTNTEAFF. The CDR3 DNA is TGTGCCAGCAAACGGGACACCAACACTGAAGCTTTCTTT.

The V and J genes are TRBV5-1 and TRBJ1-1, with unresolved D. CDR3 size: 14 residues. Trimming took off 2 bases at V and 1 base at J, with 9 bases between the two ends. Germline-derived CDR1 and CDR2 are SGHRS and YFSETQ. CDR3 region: CASSLERGNTEAFF. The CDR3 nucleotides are TGCGCCAGCAGCTTAGAACGGGGGAACACTGAAGCTTTCTTT.

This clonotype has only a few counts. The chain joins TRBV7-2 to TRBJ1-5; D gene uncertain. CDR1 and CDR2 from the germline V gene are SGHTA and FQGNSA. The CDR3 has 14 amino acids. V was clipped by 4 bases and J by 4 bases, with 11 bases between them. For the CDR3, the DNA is TGTGCCAGCAGCTCCTTAGACGGAAATCAGCCCCAGCATTTT. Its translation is CASSSLDGNQPQHF.

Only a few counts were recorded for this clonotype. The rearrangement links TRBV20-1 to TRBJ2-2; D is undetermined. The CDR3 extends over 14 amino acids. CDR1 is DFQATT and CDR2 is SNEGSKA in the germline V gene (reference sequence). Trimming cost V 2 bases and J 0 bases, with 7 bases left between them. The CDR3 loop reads CSARWAANTGELFF. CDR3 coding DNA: TGCAGTGCTAGATGGGCTGCGAACACCGGGGAGCTGTTTTTT.

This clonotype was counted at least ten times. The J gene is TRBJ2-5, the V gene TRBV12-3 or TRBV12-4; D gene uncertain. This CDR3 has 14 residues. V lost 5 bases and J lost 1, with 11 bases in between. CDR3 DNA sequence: TGTGCCAGCAGTCCCGACTGGGCCCAAGAGACCCAGTACTTC. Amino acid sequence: CASSPDWAQETQYF.